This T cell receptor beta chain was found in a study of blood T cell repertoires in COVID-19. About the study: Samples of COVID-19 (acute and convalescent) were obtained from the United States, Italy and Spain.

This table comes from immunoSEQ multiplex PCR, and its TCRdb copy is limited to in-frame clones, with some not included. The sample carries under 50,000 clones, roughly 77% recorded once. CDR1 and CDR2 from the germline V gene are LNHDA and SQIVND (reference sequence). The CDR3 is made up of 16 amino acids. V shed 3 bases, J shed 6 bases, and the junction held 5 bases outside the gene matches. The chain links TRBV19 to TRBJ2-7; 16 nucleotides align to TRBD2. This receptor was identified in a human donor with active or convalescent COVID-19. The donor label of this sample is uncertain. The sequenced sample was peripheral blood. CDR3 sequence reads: CASSIAGLAGGLEQYF. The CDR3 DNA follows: TGTGCCAGTAGTATCGCGGGACTAGCGGGAGGGCTCGAGCAGTACTTC.